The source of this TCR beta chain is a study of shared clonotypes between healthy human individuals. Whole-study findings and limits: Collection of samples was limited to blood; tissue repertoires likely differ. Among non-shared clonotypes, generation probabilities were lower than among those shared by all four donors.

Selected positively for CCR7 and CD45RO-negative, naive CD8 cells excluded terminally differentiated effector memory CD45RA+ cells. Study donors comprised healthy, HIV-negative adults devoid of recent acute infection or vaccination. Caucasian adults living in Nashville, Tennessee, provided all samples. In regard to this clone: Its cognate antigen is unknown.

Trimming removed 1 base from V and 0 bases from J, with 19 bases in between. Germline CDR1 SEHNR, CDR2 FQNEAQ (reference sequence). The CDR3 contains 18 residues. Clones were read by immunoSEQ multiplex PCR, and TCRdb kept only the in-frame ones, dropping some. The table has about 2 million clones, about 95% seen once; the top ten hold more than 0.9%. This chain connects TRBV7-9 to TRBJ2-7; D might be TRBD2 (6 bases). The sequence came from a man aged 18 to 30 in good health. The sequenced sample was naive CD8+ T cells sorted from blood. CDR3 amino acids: CASSLVIVAGGGSYEQYF. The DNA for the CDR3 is TGTGCCAGCAGCTTAGTAATAGTCGCTGGGGGAGGCTCCTACGAGCAGTACTTC.